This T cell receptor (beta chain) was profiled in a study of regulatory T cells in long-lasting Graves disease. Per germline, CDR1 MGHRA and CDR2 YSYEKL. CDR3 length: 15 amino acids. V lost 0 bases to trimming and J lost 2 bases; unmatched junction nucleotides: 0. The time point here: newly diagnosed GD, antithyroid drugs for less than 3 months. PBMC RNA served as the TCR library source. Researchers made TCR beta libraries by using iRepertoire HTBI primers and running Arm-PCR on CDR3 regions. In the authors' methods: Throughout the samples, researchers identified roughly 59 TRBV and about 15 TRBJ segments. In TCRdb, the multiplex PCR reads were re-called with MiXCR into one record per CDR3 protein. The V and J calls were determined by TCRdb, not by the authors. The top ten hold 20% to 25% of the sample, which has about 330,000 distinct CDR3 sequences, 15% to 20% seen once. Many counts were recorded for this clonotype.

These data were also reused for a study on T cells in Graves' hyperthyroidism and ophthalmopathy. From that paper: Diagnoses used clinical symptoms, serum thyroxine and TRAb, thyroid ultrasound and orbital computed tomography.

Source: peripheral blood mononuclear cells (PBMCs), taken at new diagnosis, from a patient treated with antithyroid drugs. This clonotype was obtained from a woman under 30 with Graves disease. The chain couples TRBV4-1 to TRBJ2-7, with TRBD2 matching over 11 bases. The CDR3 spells CASSQDSGRAYEQYF. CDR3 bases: TGCGCCAGCAGCCAAGATAGCGGGAGGGCCTACGAGCAGTACTTC.